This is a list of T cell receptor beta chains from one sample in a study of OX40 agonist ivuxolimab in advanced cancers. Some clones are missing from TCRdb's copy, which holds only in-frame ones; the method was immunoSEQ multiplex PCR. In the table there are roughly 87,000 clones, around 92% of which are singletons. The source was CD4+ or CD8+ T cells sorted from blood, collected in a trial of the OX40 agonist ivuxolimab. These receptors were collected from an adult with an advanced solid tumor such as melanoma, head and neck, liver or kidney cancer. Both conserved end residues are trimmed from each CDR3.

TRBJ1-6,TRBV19,ASSIAGISYNSPLH
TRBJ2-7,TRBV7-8,ASSLAGPSYEQY
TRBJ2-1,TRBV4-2,ASSQDLTGGNEQF
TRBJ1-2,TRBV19,ASSPDRVYHGYT
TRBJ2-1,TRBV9,ASTAGGTSGGDEQF
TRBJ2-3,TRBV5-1,ASSLEAGILQGPPDTQY
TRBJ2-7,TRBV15,ATSRDREGIPYEQY
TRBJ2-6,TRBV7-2,ASSRLAGALSSGANVLT
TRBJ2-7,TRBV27,ASSLIGGASNEQY
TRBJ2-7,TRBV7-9,ASSEGQGSSYEQY
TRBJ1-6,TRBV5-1,ASSFTGGENSPLH
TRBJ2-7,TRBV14,ASSQDLGYEQY
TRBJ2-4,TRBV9,ASSPGENIQY
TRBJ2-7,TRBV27,ASSFVSDYEQY
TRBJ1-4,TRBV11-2,ASSLDDPLREKLF
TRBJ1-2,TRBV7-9,ASSLDEYHGYT
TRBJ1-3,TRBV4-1,ASSQVSGLGNTIY
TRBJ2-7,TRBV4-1,ASSPHRVSYEQY
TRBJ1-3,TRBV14,ASSPGTESLGNTIY
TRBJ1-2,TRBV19,ATAGGAYGYT
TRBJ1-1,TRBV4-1,ASSQGQATLEAF
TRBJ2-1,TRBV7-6,ASSLGWLAPYNEQF
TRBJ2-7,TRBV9,ASSEGAGSSYEQY
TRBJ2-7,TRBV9,ASSGTTGAYEQY
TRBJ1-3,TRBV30,AWGGGNTIY
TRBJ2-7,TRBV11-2,ASSLVSGGDEQY
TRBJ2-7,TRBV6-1,ASSEIGGQVYEQY
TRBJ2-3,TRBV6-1,ASSDLAGNPDTQY
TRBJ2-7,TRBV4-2,ASSQDETSTYEQY